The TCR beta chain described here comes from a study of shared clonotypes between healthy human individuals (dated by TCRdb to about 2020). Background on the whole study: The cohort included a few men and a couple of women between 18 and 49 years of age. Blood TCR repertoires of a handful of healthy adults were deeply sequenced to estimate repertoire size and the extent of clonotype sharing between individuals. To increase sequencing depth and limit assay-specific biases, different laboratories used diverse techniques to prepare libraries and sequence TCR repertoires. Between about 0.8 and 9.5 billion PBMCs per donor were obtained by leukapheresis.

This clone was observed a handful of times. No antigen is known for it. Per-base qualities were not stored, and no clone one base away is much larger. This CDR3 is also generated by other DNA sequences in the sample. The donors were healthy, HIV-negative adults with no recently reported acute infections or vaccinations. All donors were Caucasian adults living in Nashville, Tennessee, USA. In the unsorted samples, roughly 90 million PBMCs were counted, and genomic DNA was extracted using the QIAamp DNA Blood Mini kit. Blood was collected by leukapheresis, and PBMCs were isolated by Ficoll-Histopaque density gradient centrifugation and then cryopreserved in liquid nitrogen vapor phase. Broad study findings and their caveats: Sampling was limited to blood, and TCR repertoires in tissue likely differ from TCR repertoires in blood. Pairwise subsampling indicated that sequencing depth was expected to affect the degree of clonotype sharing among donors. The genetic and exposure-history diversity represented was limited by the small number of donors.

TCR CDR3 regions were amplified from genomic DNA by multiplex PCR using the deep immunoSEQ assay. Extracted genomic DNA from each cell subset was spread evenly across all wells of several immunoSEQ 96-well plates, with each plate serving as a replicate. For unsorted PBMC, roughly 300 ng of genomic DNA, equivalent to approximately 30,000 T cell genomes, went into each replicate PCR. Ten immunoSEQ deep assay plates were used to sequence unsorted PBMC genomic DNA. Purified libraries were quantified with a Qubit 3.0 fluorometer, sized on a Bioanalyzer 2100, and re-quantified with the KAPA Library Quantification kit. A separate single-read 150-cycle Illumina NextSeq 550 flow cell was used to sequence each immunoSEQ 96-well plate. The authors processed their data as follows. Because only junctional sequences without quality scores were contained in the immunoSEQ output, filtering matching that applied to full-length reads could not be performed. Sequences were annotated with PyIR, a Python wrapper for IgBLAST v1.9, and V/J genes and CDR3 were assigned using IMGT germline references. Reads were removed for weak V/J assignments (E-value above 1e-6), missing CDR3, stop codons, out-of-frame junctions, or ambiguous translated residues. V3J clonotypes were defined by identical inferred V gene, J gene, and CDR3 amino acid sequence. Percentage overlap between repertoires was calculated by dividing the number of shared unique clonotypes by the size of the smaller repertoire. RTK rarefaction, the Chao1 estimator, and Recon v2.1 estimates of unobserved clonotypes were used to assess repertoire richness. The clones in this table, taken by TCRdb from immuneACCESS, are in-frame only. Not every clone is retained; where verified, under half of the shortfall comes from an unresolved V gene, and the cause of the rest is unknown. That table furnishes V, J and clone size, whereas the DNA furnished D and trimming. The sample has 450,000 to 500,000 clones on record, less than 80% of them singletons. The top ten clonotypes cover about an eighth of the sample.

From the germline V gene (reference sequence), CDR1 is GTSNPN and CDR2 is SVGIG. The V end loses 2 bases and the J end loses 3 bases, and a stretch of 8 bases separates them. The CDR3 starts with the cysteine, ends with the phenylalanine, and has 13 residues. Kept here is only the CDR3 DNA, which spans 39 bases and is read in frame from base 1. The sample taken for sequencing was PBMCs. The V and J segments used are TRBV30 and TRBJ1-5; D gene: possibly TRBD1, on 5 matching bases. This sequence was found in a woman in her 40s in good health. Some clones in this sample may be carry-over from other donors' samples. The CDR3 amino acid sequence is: CAWSRGPNQPQHF. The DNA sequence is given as TGTGCCTGGAGTAGGGGACCCAATCAGCCCCAGCATTTT.